This TCR beta chain comes out of a study of a mutant IDH1 vaccine in newly diagnosed glioma. Time point reported: week 23, last vaccination. Every single dose of the vaccine, 300 ug of mutant IDH1 20-mer peptide, came with topical imiquimod. This clone was picked up a small number of times. Its cognate antigen is unknown. The same CDR3 also results from other DNA sequences found in this sample. CDR1 LNHNV and CDR2 YYDKDF come from the germline V gene (reference sequence). The CDR3 consists of 14 residues. After removal of 3 bases from V and 4 bases from J, the junction contained 5 bases not matched to a gene. The repertoire was sequenced with immunoSEQ multiplex PCR; TCRdb's copy has only in-frame clones and lacks some. The sample shows 88,000 or so clones, 75% to 85% of them seen only once.

The receptor was derived from a man aged 30 to 45 with glioma. Some clones in this sample may be carry-over from other donors' samples. The V gene is TRBV15, the J gene TRBJ1-1, with TRBD1 matching over 7 bases. Sequencing was performed on PBMCs, taken from a glioma patient whose treatment included an IDH1 peptide vaccine. The CDR3 sequence: CATSSQQGRTEAFF. CDR3 coding DNA: TGTGCCACCAGCAGCCAACAGGGGCGCACTGAAGCTTTCTTT. Supplemented by reference TRBV15 and TRBJ1-1, the full variable domain reads DAMVIQNPRYQVTQFGKPVTLSCSQTLNHNVMYWYQQKSSQAPKLLFHYYDKDFNNEADTPDNFQSRRPNTSFCFLDIRSPGLGDTAMYLCATSSQQGRTEAFFGQGTRLTVV.